The clone carrying this TCR beta chain was seen at least ten times. An end of the junction differs from the germline gene, which may be a read error. This sample is drawn from a study of radiotherapy plus CTLA-4 blockade in lung cancer. Profiling relied on immunoSEQ multiplex PCR, and the TCRdb table lists in-frame clones only, not all of them. The sample lists 90,000 to 100,000 clones, approximately 82% seen once, with about 26% in the top ten. This CDR3 is 20 amino acids long. CDR1 SSHAT and CDR2 FNYEAQ come from the germline V gene (reference sequence). This sequence joins TRBV7-7 and TRBJ2-2; 8 nucleotides align to TRBD1. This specimen was peripheral blood, taken from a patient treated with radiotherapy plus ipilimumab. This receptor was identified in a human donor with non-small cell lung cancer that progressed on radiotherapy plus ipilimumab. CDR3 residues: CASSLMPRIPGQANTGELFF. Written as DNA, the CDR3 is TGTGCTAGCAGCCTAATGCCCCGAATTCCGGGACAGGCGAACACCGGGGAGCTGTTTTTT.